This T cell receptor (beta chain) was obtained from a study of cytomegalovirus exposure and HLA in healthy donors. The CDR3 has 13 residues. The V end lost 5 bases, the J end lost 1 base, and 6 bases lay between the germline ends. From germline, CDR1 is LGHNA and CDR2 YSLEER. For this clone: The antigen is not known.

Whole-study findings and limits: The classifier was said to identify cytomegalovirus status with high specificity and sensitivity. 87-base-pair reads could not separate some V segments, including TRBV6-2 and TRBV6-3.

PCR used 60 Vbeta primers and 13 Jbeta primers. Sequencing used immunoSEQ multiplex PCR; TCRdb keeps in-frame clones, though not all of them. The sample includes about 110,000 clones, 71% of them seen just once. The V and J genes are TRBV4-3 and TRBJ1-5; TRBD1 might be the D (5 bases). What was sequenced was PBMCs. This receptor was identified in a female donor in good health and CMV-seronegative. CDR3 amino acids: CASSGGSNQPQHF. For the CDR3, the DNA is TGCGCCAGCAGCGGGGGGAGCAATCAGCCCCAGCATTTT.